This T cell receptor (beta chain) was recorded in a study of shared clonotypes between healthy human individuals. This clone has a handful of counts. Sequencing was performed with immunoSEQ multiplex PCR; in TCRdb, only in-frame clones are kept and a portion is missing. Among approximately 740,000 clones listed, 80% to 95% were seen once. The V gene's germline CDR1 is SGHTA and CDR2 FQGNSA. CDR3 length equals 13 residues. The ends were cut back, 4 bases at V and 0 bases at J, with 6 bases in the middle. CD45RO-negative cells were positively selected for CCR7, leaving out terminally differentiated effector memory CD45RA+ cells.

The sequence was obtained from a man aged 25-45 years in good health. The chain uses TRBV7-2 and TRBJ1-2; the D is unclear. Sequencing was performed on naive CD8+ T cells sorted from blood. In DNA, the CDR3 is TGTGCCAGCAGCTCTGGGCCTAACTATGGCTACACCTTC. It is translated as CASSSGPNYGYTF.